Sequencing of this T cell receptor (beta chain) was carried out in a study of breast tumors, draining lymph nodes, adjacent tissues. Findings and limits, study-wide: Luminal-like breast cancer showed significantly higher tumor–nontumor repertoire similarity than basal-like. Most tumor T cells seemingly derive from lymph node, then expand in tumor.

TCRdb re-derived calls from the multiplex PCR reads in MiXCR, one entry per CDR3 protein. The sample gives fewer than 200,000 distinct CDR3 sequences, approximately 30% of which show up once; 4.3% is in the top ten. Breast cancer patients provided tissue from their axillary draining lymph nodes. The table lists this clonotype with many counts. Antigen: not known. Trimming removed 5 bases from V and 7 bases from J, with 14 bases in between. Germline lookup yields CDR1 SEHNR and CDR2 FQNEAQ (reference sequence). CDR3 size: 14 residues. Sequenced: axillary lymph node tissue. The sequence came from a female donor with breast cancer. Some clones in this sample may be carry-over from other donors' samples. The chain couples TRBV7-9 to TRBJ1-4; D might be TRBD1 (5 bases). CDR3 DNA: TGTGCCAGCAGCCCCGATCGGGGGTCTGAAAAACTGTTTTTT. Translation: CASSPDRGSEKLFF.